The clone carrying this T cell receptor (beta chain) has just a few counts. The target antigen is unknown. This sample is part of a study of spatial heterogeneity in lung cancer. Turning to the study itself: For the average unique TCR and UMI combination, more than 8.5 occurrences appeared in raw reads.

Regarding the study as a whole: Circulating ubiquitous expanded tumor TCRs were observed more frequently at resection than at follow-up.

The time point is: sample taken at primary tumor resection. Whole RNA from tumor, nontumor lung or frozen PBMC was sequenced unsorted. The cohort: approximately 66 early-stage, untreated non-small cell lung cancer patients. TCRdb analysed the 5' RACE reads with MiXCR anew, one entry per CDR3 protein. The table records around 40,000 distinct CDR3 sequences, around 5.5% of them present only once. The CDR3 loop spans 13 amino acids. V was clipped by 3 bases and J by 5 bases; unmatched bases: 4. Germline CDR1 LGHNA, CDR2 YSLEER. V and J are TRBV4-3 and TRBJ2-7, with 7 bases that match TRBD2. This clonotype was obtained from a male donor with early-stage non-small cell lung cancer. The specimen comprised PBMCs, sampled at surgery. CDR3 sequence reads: CASSHVGGNEQYF. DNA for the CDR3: TGCGCCAGCAGCCATGTGGGAGGGAACGAGCAGTACTTC.